The 13 T cell receptor beta chains below come from one sample, sequenced in a study of metastatic and nonmetastatic thyroid tumors. No treatment of any kind had been given to any patient before thyroid surgery. TCRdb reassembled clones from the PCR reads with MiXCR. The sample records thousands of clones, 28% being singletons. Sequencing was done on a sample of tumor tissue. All receptors come from a male donor with papillary thyroid cancer or a benign thyroid nodule (not recorded which). Some clones in this sample may be carry-over from other donors' samples.

This clone was seen a handful of times. V gene TRBV6-5 combines with J gene TRBJ1-5; D possibly corresponds to TRBD1 (5 bases). Germline loops: CDR1 MNHEY, CDR2 SVGAGI. Trimming pared 0 bases from V and 0 bases from J, leaving 6 bases between. The CDR3 runs 15 residues. CDR3 bases: TGTGCCAGCAGTTACTCGGGGGTTAGCAATCAGCCCCAGCATTTT. Translation: CASSYSGVSNQPQHF.

This chain joins TRBV30 and TRBJ1-2; 9 bases are a match to TRBD1. Germline V gene sequence: CDR1 GTSNPN, CDR2 SVGIG (reference sequence). The V gene end was trimmed by 2 bases and the J gene end by 4 bases; junction bases not matched to a gene: 5. This CDR3 spans 14 amino acids. The CDR3 loop is CAWSRTGASYGYTF. CDR3 nucleotide sequence: TGTGCCTGGAGTCGGACAGGGGCTAGCTATGGCTACACCTTC.

The chain recombines TRBV6-4 with TRBJ1-1; unclear D gene. The V end was cut by 6 bases, the J end by 0 bases, with 11 bases between. CDR3 length: 14 amino acids. In germline, CDR1 is MRHNA, CDR2 SNTAGT. CDR3 coding DNA: TGTGCCAGCAGCCCCAGTTCAATGAACACTGAAGCTTTCTTT. Translation: CASSPSSMNTEAFF.

In this sample, this clone turned up many times. The rearrangement joins TRBV7-9 to TRBJ1-5, with 10 positions matching TRBD1. CDR1 and CDR2 (germline): SEHNR, FQNEAQ (reference sequence). This CDR3 contains 14 residues. J was trimmed by 7 bases and V by 4 bases; bases with no gene match: 4. The CDR3 loop is CASSYGQGGQPQHF. The CDR3 coding sequence is TGTGCCAGCAGCTACGGACAGGGGGGGCAGCCCCAGCATTTT.

In its sample, this clone was seen a few times. CDR3: CASTSRVVAGTIETQYF. The CDR3 nucleotides are TGTGCCAGCACCTCCCGGGTGGTAGCGGGGACTATTGAGACCCAGTACTTC. The rearrangement links TRBV28 to TRBJ2-5; 8 bases align to TRBD2. The germline CDR1 and CDR2 sequences are MDHEN and SYDVKM. V was clipped by 7 bases and J by 5 bases; unmatched bases: 18. The CDR3 runs 17 residues. Supplemented by reference TRBV28 and TRBJ2-5, the full variable domain reads DVKVTQSSRYLVKRTGEKVFLECVQDMDHENMFWYRQDPGLGLRLIYFSYDVKMKEKGDIPEGYSVSREKKERFSLILESASTNQTSMYLCASTSRVVAGTIETQYFGPGTRLLVL.

The chain links TRBV6-1 to TRBJ1-5; TRBD1 aligns across 8 bases. J gave up 2 bases and V 2 bases, and 5 bases lay outside the gene matches. Germline CDR1 and CDR2: MNHNS and SASEGT. The length of the CDR3 is 16 residues. The CDR3 loop reads CASSEFATGGNQPQHF. The CDR3 DNA sequence: TGTGCCAGCAGTGAATTTGCGACAGGGGGCAATCAGCCCCAGCATTTT.

Notes on this clone: This clone may be a read error of a much larger clone one base away. The V call is TRBV4-3, the J call TRBJ2-7; TRBD1 matches at 10 bases. The ends lost 4 bases at V and 6 bases at J; junction bases unmatched: 9. The CDR3 extends over 15 amino acids. Germline CDR1 LGHNA, CDR2 YSLEER. The CDR3 sequence: CASSRKGQGISEQYF. The CDR3, as DNA: TGCGCCAGCAGCCGAAAGGGACAGGGGATCTCCGAGCAGTACTTC.

This clone was counted ten times or more. V is TRBV11-1 and J is TRBJ2-1; the D gene is possibly TRBD1 (6 bases). Trimming removed 5 bases from V and 11 bases from J, with 28 bases in between. Germline loops: CDR1 SGHAT, CDR2 FQDESV (reference sequence). The CDR3 loop spans 17 amino acids. The CDR3 nucleotides read TGTGCCAGCAGCCCACTAGGAGGAGACGGACAGACATCAAAGCAGTTCTTC. Its protein is CASSPLGGDGQTSKQFF. The whole variable domain, filled in from reference TRBV11-1 and TRBJ2-1, reads EAEVAQSPRYKITEKSQAVAFWCDPISGHATLYWYRQILGQGPELLVQFQDESVVDDSQLPKDRFSAERLKGVDSTLKIQPAELGDSAMYLCASSPLGGDGQTSKQFFGPGTRLTVL.

In its sample, this clone ranks as large. The chain joins TRBV6-1 to TRBJ2-3; D is undetermined. Germline V lookup: CDR1 MNHNS, CDR2 SASEGT. The V and J ends lost 10 bases and 3 bases respectively, with 17 bases between them. This CDR3 is built from 14 residues. The CDR3 bases are TGTGCCACAACCCTGGGGTCTGGTACAGATACGCAGTATTTT. Its protein is CATTLGSGTDTQYF.

This clone was counted at least ten times. This chain uses TRBV20-1 with TRBJ2-2; TRBD1 matches at 9 bases. CDR1 DFQATT and CDR2 SNEGSKA come from the germline V gene (reference sequence). V was pared by 3 bases and J by 1 base, with 6 bases of the junction left unmatched. This CDR3 is 16 amino acids long. The CDR3 protein is CSASGGTGRNTGELFF. CDR3 sequence (DNA): TGCAGTGCTAGCGGTGGGACAGGGCGGAACACCGGGGAGCTGTTTTTT.

This clone was found a few times. The V call is TRBV28, the J call TRBJ1-5; the D is unclear. The germline V gene has CDR1 MDHEN and CDR2 SYDVKM. Trimming removed 8 bases at V and 9 bases at J, with 17 bases between. The CDR3 runs 13 residues. The CDR3 coding sequence is TGTGCCAGCCTGGGCGGGTACGTGAGGCCCCAGCATTTT. It translates to CASLGGYVRPQHF.

The rearrangement joins TRBV20-1 to TRBJ2-2; tentatively, D is TRBD2 (6 bases). Germline V gene lookup returns CDR1 DFQATT and CDR2 SNEGSKA (reference sequence). Trimming removed 5 bases at V and 4 bases at J, with 8 bases between. The CDR3 is 12 residues long. The CDR3 DNA reads TGCAGTGCTGGGGGAGGCACCGGGGAGCTGTTTTTT. The encoded protein is CSAGGGTGELFF.

This clone came up a few times. The rearrangement joins TRBV13 to TRBJ2-2; D ambiguous. Germline CDR1 reads PRHDT; CDR2 reads FYEKMQ (reference sequence). V lost 6 bases and J 7 bases, leaving 9 bases between the germline ends. CDR3 length: 12 residues. CDR3 sequence reads: CASRILFGELFF. The CDR3 DNA reads as TGTGCCAGCAGAATTCTGTTCGGGGAGCTGTTTTTT.